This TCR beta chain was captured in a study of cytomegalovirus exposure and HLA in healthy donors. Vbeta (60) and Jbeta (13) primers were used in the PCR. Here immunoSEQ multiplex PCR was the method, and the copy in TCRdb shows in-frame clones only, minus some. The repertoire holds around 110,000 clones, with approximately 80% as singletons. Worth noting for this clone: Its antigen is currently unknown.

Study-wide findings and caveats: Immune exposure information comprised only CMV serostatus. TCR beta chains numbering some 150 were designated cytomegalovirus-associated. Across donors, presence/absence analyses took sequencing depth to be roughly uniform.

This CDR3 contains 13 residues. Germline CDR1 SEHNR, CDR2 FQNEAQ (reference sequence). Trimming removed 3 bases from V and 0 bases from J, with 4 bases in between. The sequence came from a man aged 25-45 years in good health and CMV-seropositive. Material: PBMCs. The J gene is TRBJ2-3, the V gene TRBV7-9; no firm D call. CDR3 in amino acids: CASSFSSTDTQYF. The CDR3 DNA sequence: TGTGCCAGCAGCTTCAGTAGCACAGATACGCAGTATTTT.